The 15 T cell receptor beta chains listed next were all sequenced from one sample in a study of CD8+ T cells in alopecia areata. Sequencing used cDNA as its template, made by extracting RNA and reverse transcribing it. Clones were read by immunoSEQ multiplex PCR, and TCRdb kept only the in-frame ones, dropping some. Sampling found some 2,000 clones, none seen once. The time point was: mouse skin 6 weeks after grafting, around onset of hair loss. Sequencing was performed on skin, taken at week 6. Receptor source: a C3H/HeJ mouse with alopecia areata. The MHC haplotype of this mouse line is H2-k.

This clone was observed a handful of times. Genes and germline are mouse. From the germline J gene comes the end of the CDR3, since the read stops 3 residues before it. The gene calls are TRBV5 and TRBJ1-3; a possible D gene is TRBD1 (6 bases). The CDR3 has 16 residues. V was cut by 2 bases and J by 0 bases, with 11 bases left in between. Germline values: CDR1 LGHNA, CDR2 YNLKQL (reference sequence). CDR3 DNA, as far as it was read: TGTGCCAGCAGCCAAACGACAGGAAATTCTGGAAATACG. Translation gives CASSQTTGNSGNT. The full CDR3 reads CASSQTTGNSGNTLYF.

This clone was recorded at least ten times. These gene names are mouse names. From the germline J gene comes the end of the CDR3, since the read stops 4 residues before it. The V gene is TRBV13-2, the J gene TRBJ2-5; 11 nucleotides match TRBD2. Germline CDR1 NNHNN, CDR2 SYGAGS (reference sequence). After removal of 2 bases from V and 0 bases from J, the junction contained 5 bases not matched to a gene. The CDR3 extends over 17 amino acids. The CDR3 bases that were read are TGTGCCAGCGGTGAGGGGGACTGGGGGATTAACCAAGAC. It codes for CASGEGDWGINQD. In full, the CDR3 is CASGEGDWGINQDTQYF.

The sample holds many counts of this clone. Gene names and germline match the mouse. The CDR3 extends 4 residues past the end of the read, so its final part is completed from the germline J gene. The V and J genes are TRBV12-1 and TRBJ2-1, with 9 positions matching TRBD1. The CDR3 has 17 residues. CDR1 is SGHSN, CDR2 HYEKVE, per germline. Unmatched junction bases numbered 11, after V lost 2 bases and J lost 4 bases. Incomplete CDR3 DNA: TGTGCCAGCTCTCCGCCTTACAGGGGGCGCCCTTATGCT. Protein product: CASSPPYRGRPYA. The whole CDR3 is CASSPPYRGRPYAEQFF.

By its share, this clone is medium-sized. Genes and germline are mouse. The CDR3 region is CTCSADPANTGQLYF. Partial CDR3 DNA: TGCACCTGCAGTGCAGATCCAGCAAACACCGGG. The J gene is TRBJ2-2, the V gene TRBV1, with D unclear. The read terminates 4 residues ahead of where the CDR3 ends, so the germline J gene completes it. The germline gives CDR1 NSQYPW, CDR2 LRSPGD (reference sequence). V lost 0 bases and J 0 bases, leaving 5 bases between the germline ends. The CDR3 has 15 residues. Full variable domain (remainder filled in from reference TRBV1 and TRBJ2-2): VTLLEQNPRWRLVPRGQAVNLRCILKNSQYPWMSWYQQDLQKQLQWLFTLRSPGDKEVKSLPGADYLATRVTDTELRLQVANMSQGRTLYCTCSADPANTGQLYFGEGSKLTVL.

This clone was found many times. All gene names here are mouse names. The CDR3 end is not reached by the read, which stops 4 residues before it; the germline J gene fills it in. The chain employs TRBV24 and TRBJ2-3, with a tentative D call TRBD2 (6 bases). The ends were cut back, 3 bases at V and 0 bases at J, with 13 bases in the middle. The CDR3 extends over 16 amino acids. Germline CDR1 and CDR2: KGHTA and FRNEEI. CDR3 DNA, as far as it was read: TGTGCCAGCAGTCTTGGGGGACGGAGGAGTGCAGAA. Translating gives CASSLGGRRSAE. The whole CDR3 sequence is CASSLGGRRSAETLYF.

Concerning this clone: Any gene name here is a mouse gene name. CDR3 region: CASGEGQIYEQYF. The covered CDR3 bases are TGTGCCAGCGGTGAGGGACAAATCTAT. V is TRBV13-2 and J is TRBJ2-7, with a tentative D call TRBD1 (6 bases). The read comes to an end 4 residues before the CDR3 does, leaving the germline J gene to fill in the end. V was pared by 2 bases and J by 3 bases, with 9 bases between. Germline-derived CDR1 and CDR2 are NNHNN and SYGAGS (reference sequence). This CDR3 contains 13 residues.

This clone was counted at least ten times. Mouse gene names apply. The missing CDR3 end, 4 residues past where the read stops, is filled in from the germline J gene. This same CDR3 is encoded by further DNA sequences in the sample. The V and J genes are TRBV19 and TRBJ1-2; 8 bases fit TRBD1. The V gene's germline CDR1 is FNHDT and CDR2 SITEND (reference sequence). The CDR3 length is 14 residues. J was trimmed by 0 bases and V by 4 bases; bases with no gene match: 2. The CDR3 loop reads CASSSDRANSDYTF. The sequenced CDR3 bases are TGTGCCAGCAGTTCGGACAGGGCAAACTCC.

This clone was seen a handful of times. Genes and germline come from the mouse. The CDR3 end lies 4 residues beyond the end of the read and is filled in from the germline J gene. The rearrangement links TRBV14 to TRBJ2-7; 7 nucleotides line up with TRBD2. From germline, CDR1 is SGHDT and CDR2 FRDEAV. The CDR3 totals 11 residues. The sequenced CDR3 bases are TGTGCCAGCACTGGGGGTTAT. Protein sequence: CASTGGY. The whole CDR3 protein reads CASTGGYEQYF.

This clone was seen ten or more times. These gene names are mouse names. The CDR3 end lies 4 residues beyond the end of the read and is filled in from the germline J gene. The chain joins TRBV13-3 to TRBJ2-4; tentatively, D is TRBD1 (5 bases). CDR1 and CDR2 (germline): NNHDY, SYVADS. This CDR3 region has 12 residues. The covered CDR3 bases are TGTGCCAGCAGTCCCAGGGAAAAC. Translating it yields CASSPREN. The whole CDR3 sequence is CASSPRENTLYF.

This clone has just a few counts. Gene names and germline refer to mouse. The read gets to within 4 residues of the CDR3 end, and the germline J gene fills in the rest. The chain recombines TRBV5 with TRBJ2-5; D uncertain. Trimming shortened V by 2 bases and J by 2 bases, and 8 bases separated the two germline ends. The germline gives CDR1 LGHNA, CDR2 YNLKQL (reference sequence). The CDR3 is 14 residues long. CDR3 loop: CASSQKQIQDTQYF. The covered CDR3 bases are TGTGCCAGCAGCCAAAAACAAATCCAAGAC.

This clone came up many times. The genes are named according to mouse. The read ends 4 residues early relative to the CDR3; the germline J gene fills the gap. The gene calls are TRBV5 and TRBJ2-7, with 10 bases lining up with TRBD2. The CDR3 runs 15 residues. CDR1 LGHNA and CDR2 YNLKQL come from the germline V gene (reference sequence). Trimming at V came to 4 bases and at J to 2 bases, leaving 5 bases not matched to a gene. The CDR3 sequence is CASSRRDWGTYEQYF. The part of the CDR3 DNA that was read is TGTGCCAGCAGCCGCCGGGACTGGGGCACCTAT.

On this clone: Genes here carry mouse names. CDR3 in amino acids: CASQGANTEVFF. CDR3 DNA (partial): TGTGCCAGCCAGGGGGCAAACACA. V gene TRBV13-1 combines with J gene TRBJ1-1; TRBD1 agrees at 7 bases. The read finishes 4 residues shy of the CDR3 end, and the germline J gene is used to complete it. The CDR3 runs 12 residues. The trim removed 7 bases at V and 0 bases at J, leaving 0 bases unmatched. Looked up from germline, CDR1 is NSHNY and CDR2 is SYGAGN.

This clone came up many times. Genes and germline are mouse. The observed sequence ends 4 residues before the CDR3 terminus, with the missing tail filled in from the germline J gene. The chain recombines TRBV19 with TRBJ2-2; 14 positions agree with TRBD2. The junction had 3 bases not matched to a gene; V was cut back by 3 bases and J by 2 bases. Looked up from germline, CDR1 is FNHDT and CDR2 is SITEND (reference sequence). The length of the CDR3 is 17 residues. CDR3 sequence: CASSTGTGGANTGQLYF. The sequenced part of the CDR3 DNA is TGTGCCAGCAGTACCGGGACTGGGGGGGCGAACACCGGG.

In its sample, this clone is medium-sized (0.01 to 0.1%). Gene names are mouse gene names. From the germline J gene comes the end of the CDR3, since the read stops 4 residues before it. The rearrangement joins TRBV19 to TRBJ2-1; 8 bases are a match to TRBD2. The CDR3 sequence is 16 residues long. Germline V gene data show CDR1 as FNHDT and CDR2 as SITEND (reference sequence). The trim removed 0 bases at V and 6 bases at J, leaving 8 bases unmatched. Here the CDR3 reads CASSIGPGGRGAEQFF. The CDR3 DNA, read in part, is TGTGCCAGCAGTATAGGGCCGGGGGGGCGCGGTGCT. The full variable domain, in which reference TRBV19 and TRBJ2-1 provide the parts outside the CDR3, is GGIITQTPKFLIGQEGQKLTLKCQQNFNHDTMYWYRQDSGKGLRLIYYSITENDLQKGDLSEGYDASREKKSSFSLTVTSAQKNEMAVFLCASSIGPGGRGAEQFFGPGTRLTVL.

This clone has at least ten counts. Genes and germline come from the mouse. The CDR3 spells CTCSADRGSDYTF. CDR3 DNA, as far as it was read: TGCACCTGCAGTGCAGATCGAGGGTCC. The V and J genes are TRBV1 and TRBJ1-2; D is undetermined. The read halts 4 residues ahead of the CDR3 end, with the missing end drawn from the germline J gene. CDR1 NSQYPW and CDR2 LRSPGD come from the germline V gene (reference sequence). The CDR3 loop spans 13 amino acids.